Described below is a single T cell receptor beta chain sequence and its context. The data belong to a study of blood T cell repertoires in COVID-19. Study summary: COVID-19 samples from acute and convalescent phases originated in the United States, Italy and Spain. T cells, B-cell-depleted T cells, or PBMCs supplied cDNA or gDNA.

The length of the CDR3 is 16 residues. The germline V gene has CDR1 MRHNA and CDR2 SNTAGT. The J segment lost 6 bases and the V segment lost 5 bases, leaving 10 bases of the junction unmatched. In the original workflow: Amplification of reference gene primers provided the estimated nucleated cell counts. TCRdb's table, derived via immunoSEQ multiplex PCR, lists solely in-frame clones and lacks some. V, J and clone size reflect that table, while D and trimming were determined from the DNA. Among approximately 180,000 clones, 89% were seen once, and the ten largest hold 2% to 2.5%. Cohort allocation depended upon clinical history that participants reported.

This TCR derives from a woman between 35 and 50 years old with acute COVID-19. Sequences were obtained from PBMCs or T cells enriched from blood (not recorded which). J is TRBJ2-1 and V is TRBV6-4, with 10 bases lining up with TRBD1. The CDR3 DNA follows: TGTGCCAGCAGTCCCCAGGAGGGACAGGGGAGCAATGAGCAGTTCTTC. It is translated as CASSPQEGQGSNEQFF.